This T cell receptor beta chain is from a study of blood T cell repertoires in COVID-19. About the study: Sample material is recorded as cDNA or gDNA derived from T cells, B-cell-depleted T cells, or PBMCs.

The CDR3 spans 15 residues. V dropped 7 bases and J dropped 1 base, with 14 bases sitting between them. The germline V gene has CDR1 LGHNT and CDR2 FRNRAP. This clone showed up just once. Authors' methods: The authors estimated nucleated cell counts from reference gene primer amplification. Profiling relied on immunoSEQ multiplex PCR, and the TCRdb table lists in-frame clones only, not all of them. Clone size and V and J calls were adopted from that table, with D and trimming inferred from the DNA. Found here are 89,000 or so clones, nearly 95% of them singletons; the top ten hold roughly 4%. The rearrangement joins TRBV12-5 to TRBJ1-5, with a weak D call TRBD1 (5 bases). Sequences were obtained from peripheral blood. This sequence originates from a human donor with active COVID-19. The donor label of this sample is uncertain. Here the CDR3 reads CASEAETESNQPQHF. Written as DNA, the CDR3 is TGTGCTAGTGAGGCCGAGACAGAAAGCAATCAGCCCCAGCATTTT. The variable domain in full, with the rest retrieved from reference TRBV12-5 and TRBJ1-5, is DARVTQTPRHKVTEMGQEVTMRCQPILGHNTVFWYRQTMMQGLELLAYFRNRAPLDDSGMPKDRFSAEMPDATLATLKIQPSEPRDSAVYFCASEAETESNQPQHFGDGTRLSIL.